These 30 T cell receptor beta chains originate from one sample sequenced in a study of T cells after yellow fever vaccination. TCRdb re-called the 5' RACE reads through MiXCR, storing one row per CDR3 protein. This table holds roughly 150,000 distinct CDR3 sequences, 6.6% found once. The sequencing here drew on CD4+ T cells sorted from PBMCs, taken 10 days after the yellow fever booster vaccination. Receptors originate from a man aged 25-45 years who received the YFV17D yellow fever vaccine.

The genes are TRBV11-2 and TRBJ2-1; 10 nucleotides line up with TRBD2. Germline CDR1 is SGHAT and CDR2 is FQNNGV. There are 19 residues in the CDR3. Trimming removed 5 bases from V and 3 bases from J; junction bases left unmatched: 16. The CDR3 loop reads CASSPYLGLAGASYNEQFF. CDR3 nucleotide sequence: TGTGCCAGCAGCCCATACCTGGGGCTAGCGGGAGCAAGCTACAATGAGCAGTTCTTC.

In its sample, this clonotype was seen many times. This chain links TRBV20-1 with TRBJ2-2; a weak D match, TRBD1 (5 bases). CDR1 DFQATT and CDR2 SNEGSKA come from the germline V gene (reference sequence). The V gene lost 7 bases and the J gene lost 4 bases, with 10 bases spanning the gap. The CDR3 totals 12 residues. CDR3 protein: CSELGRTGELFF. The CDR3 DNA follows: TGCAGTGAATTGGGGCGCACCGGGGAGCTGTTTTTT.

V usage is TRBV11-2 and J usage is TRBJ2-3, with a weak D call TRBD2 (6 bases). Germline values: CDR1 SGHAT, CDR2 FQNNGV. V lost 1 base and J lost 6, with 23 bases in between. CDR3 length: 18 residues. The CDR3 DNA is TGTGCCAGCAGCTTAGGAAGGGGACGCGGGACCGAGGGGGATACGCAGTATTTT. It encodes CASSLGRGRGTEGDTQYF.

The CDR3 nucleotides read TGCAGTGCTAGAGATGCGGGGGGGAGGGTCTCGGGTGAGCAGTTCTTC. This codes for CSARDAGGRVSGEQFF. The gene calls are TRBV20-1 and TRBJ2-1; 9 bases fit TRBD2. CDR3 length equals 16 residues. CDR1 DFQATT and CDR2 SNEGSKA come from the germline V gene (reference sequence). Germline trimming cut 0 bases from V and 9 bases from J; bases unmatched to any gene: 12.

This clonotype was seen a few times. CDR3 nucleotides: TGTGCCAGCAGCCCCAGGACCCTCTCCGCGAGCAATGAGCAGTTCTTC. It translates to CASSPRTLSASNEQFF. V gene TRBV27 combines with J gene TRBJ2-1, with D uncertain. This CDR3 is built from 16 residues. V was cut by 6 bases and J by 6 bases, with 21 bases left in between. Germline V gene data show CDR1 as MNHEY and CDR2 as SMNVEV (reference sequence).

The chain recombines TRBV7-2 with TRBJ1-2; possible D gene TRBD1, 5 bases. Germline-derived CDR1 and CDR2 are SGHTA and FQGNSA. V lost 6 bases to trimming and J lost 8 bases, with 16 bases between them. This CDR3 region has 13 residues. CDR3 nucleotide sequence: TGTGCCAGCAGTTCCGGACATTTGGGGGGCTACACCTTC. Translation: CASSSGHLGGYTF.

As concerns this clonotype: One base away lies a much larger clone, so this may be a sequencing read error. The CDR3 bases are TGCACCAGCAGTGAGACGGGACAGGGCAAACGACATGAGCAGTTCTTC. It is translated as CTSSETGQGKRHEQFF. V is TRBV10-1 and J is TRBJ2-1, with TRBD1 identical over 9 bases. Germline-derived CDR1 and CDR2 are WNHNN and SYGVQD (reference sequence). This CDR3 is 16 amino acids long.

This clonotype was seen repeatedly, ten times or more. This chain's CDR3 is CASSESRYTQYF. CDR3 in DNA: TGTGCCAGCAGTGAATCTCGTTATACGCAGTATTTT. V gene TRBV2 combines with J gene TRBJ2-3, with D unclear. The germline CDR1 and CDR2 sequences are SNHLY and FYNNEI. The CDR3 length is 12 residues. V shed 2 bases and J shed 7 bases, with 7 bases lying between them.

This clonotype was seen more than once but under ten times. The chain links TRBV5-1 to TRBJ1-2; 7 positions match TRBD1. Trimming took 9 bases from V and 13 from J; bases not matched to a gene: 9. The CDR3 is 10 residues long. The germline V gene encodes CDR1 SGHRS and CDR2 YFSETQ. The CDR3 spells CATPTTGSTF. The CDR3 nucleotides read TGCGCCACCCCAACGACAGGGTCCACCTTC. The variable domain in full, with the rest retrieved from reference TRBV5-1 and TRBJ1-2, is KAGVTQTPRYLIKTRGQQVTLSCSPISGHRSVSWYQQTPGQGLQFLFEYFSETQRNKGNFPGRFSGRQFSNSRSEMNVSTLELGDSALYLCATPTTGSTFGSGTRLTVV.

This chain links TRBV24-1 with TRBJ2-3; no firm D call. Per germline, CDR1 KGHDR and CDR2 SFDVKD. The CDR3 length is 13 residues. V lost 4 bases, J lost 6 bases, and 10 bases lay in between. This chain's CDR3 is CATSDPYGDTQYF. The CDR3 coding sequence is TGTGCCACCAGTGACCCTTATGGGGATACGCAGTATTTT.

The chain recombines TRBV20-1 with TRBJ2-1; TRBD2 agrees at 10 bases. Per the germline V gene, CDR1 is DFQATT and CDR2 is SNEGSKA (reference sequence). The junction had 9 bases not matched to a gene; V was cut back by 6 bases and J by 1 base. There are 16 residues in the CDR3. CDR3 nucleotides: TGCAGTGCCAAGGGAGCGGGAGGGGGATCCTACAATGAGCAGTTCTTC. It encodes CSAKGAGGGSYNEQFF.

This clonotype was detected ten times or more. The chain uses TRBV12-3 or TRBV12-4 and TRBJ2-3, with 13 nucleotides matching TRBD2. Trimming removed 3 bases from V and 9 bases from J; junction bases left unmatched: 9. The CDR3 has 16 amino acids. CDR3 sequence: CASSFRTSGSAETQYF. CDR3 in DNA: TGTGCCAGCAGTTTTCGGACTAGCGGGAGCGCGGAGACGCAGTATTTT.

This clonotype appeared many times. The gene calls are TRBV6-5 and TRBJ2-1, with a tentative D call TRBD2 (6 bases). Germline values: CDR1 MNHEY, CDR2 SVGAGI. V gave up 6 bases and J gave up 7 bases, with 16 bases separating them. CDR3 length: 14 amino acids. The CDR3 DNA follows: TGTGCCAGCAGCATAAGGGCAGGGAGGAATGAGCAGTTCTTC. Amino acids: CASSIRAGRNEQFF.

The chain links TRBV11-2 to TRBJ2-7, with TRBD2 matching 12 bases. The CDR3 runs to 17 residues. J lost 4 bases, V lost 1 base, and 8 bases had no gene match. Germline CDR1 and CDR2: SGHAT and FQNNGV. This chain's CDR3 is CASSLVPSGRGRYEQYF. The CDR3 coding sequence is TGTGCCAGCAGCTTAGTTCCTAGCGGGAGGGGGAGGTACGAGCAGTACTTC. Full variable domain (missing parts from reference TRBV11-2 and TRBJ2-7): EAGVAQSPRYKIIEKRQSVAFWCNPISGHATLYWYQQILGQGPKLLIQFQNNGVVDDSQLPKDRFSAERLKGVDSTLKIQPAKLEDSAVYLCASSLVPSGRGRYEQYFGPGTRLTVT.

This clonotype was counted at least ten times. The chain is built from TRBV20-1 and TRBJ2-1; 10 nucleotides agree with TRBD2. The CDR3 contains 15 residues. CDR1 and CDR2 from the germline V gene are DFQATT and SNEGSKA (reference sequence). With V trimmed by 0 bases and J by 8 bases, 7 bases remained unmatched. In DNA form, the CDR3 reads TGCAGTGCTAGAGATTTGGCTAGCGGGAGAGATGAGCAGTTCTTC. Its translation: CSARDLASGRDEQFF.

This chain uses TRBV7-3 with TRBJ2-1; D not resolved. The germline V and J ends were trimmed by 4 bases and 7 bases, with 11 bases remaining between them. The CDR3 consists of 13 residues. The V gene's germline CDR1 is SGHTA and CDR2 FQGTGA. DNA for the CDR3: TGTGCCAGCAGCTCCCAGTCCTTGAATGAGCAGTTCTTC. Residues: CASSSQSLNEQFF.

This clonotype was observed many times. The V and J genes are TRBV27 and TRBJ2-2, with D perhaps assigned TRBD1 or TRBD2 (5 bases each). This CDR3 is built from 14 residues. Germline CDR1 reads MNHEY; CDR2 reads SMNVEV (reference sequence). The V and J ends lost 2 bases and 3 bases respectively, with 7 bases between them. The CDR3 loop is CASSLMGDTGELFF. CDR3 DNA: TGTGCCAGCAGTTTAATGGGGGACACCGGGGAGCTGTTTTTT.

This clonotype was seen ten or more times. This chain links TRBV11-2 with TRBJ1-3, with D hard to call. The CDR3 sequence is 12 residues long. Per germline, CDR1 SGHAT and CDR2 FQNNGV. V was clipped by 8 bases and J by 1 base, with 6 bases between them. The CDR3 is CASVASGNTIYF. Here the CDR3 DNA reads TGTGCCAGCGTAGCATCTGGAAACACCATATATTTT.

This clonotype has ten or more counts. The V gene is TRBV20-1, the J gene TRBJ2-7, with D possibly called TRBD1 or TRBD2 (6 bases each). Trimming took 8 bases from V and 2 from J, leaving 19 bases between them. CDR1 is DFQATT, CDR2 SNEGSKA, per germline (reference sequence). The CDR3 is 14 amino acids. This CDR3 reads CSPRRGERPYEQYF. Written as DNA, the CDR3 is TGCAGTCCTCGAAGGGGGGAGAGACCCTACGAGCAGTACTTC.

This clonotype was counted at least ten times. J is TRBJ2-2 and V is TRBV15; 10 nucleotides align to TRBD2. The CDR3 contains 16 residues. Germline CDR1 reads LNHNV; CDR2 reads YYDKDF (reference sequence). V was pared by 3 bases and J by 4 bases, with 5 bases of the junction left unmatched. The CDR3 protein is CATSRDSGRTTGELFF. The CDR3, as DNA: TGTGCCACCAGCAGGGATAGCGGGAGGACCACCGGGGAGCTGTTTTTT. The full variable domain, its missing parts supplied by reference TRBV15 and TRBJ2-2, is DAMVIQNPRYQVTQFGKPVTLSCSQTLNHNVMYWYQQKSSQAPKLLFHYYDKDFNNEADTPDNFQSRRPNTSFCFLDIRSPGLGDTAMYLCATSRDSGRTTGELFFGEGSRLTVL.

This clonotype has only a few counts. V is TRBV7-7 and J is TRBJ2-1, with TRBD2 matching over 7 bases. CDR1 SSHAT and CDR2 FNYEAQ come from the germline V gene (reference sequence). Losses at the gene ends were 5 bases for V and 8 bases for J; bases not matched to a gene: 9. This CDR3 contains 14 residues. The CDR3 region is CASSASGQRDEQFF. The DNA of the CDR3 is TGTGCCAGCAGCGCTAGCGGTCAAAGGGATGAGCAGTTCTTC.

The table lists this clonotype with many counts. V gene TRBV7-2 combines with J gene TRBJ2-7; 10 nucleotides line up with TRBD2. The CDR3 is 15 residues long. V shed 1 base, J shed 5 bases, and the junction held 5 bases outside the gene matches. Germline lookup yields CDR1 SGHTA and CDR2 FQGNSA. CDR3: CASSLVAGGMDEQYF. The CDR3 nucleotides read TGTGCCAGCAGCTTAGTAGCGGGAGGAATGGACGAGCAGTACTTC.

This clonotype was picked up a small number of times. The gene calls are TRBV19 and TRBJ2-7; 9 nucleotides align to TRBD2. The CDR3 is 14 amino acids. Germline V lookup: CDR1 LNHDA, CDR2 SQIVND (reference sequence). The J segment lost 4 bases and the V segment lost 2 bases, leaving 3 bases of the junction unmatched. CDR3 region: CASSITSGQYEQYF. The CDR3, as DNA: TGTGCCAGTAGTATAACTAGCGGGCAGTACGAGCAGTACTTC. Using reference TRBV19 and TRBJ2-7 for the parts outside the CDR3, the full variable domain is DGGITQSPKYLFRKEGQNVTLSCEQNLNHDAMYWYRQDPGQGLRLIYYSQIVNDFQKGDIAEGYSVSREKKESFPLTVTSAQKNPTAFYLCASSITSGQYEQYFGPGTRLTVT.

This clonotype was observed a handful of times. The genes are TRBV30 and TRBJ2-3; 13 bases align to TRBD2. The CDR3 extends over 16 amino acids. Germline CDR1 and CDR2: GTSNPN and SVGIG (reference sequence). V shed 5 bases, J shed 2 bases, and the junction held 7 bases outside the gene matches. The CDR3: CAWATGLAGTTDTQYF. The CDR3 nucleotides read TGTGCCTGGGCGACGGGACTAGCGGGAACCACAGATACGCAGTATTTT.

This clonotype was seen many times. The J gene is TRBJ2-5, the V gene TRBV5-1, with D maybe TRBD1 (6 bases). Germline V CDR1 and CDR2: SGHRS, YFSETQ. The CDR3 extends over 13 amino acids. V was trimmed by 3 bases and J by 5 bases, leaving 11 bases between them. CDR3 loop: CASSYGQRETQYF. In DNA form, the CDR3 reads TGCGCCAGCAGCTACGGACAGCGGGAGACCCAGTACTTC.

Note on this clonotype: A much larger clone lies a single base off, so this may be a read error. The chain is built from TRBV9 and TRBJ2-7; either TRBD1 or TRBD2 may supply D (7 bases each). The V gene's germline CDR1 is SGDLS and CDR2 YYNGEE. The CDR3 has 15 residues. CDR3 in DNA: TGTGCCAGAAGCGTTCGGGAGGACAGGCACTACGAGCAGTACTTC. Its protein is CARSVREDRHYEQYF.

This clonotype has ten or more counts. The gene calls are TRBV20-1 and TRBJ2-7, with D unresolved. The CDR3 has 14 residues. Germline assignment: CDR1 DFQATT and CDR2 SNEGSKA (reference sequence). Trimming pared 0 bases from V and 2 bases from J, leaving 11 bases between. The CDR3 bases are TGCAGTGCTAGAGATGAGGTCTTACCCTACGAGCAGTACTTC. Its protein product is CSARDEVLPYEQYF.

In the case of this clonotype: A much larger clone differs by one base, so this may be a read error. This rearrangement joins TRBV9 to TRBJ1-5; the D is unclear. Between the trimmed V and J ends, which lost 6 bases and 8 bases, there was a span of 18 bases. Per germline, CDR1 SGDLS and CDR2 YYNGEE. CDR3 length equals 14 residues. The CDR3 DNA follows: TGTGCCAGCATCGAGGGAACGGGCCGGGAGCCCCAGCATTTT. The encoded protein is CASIEGTGREPQHF.

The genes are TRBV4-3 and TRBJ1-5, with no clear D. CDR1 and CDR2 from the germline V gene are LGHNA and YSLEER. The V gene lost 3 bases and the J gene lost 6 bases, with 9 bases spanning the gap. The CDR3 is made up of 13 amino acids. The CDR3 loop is CASSQEGGQPQHF. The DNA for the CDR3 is TGCGCCAGCAGCCAGGAGGGTGGTCAGCCCCAGCATTTT.

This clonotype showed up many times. The DNA of the CDR3 is TGTGCCAGCAGTTACGGGCGTCTAGCGGGAGTTATTTCCTCCTACAATGAGCAGTTCTTC. Protein product: CASSYGRLAGVISSYNEQFF. This chain uses TRBV6-2 or TRBV6-3 with TRBJ2-1, with 10 bases that match TRBD2. The CDR3 runs 20 residues. CDR1 MNHEY and CDR2 SVGEGT come from the germline V gene. V trimming: 2 bases; J trimming: 0 bases; junction bases outside the gene matches: 13.